The rows below give T cell receptor beta chains drawn from one sample of a study of Graves' ophthalmopathy and Graves' hyperthyroidism. TCRdb reprocessed the multiplex PCR reads with MiXCR, giving one entry per CDR3 protein. Of 450,000 to 600,000 distinct CDR3 sequences in the sample, less than 40% were seen once. What was sequenced was peripheral blood or thyroid tissue (not recorded which). The receptors here all came from an adult man with Graves' hyperthyroidism. Both conserved end residues are part of each CDR3. A D gene is named only where the DNA matches it firmly. Rows may omit the clone size; those that give it use once, few, many or a size class.

NA,NA,15,TRBV28,TRBJ2-2,CASSLKGVETGELFF,TGTGCCAGCAGTTTGAAAGGGGTTGAGACCGGGGAGCTGTTTTTT
many,TRBD1,13,TRBV2,TRBJ1-2,CASTPGQFYGYTF,TGTGCCAGCACCCCGGGACAGTTCTATGGCTACACCTTC
many,TRBD2,15,TRBV15,TRBJ2-7,CATSRDRDYGYEQYF,TGTGCCACCAGCAGAGACCGGGACTACGGTTACGAGCAGTACTTC
NA,TRBD1,15,TRBV24-1,TRBJ2-5,CATSDRTGGNSPQYF,TGTGCCACCAGTGACAGGACAGGGGGCAATTCGCCCCAGTACTTC
NA,TRBD1,16,TRBV4-2,TRBJ1-2,CASSPLPGQGAIGYTF,TGTGCCAGCAGCCCCCTCCCTGGACAGGGGGCTATTGGCTACACCTTC
many,NA,13,TRBV29-1,TRBJ2-7,CSVIRGLLGEQYF,TGCAGCGTTATCCGGGGCCTCCTTGGGGAGCAGTACTTC
NA,NA,16,TRBV5-1,TRBJ1-6,CASSLDGGQSNSPLHF,TGCGCCAGCAGCTTGGACGGGGGTCAAAGTAATTCACCCCTCCACTTT
NA,TRBD1,13,TRBV4-1,TRBJ1-1,CASSQVGTGEAFF,TGCGCCAGCAGCCAAGTAGGGACAGGGGAAGCTTTCTTT
many,TRBD1,16,TRBV7-9,TRBJ2-5,CASSSRDRANQETQYF,TGTGCCAGCAGTTCACGGGACAGAGCGAACCAAGAGACCCAGTACTTC
NA,NA,13,TRBV19,TRBJ1-1,CASSIGEGDKAFF,TGTGCCAGTAGTATTGGTGAAGGGGATAAGGCTTTCTTT
NA,TRBD2,14,TRBV7-6,TRBJ2-5,CASPWTSALETQYF,TGTGCTAGCCCCTGGACTAGCGCATTAGAGACCCAGTACTTC
NA,TRBD1,16,TRBV10-3,TRBJ1-4,CASSYTLQGTGEKLFF,TGTGCCAGCAGTTACACCTTACAGGGGACGGGTGAAAAACTGTTTTTT
NA,TRBD1,16,TRBV6-1,TRBJ1-1,CASSDPGQGLNTEAFF,TGTGCCAGCAGTGATCCGGGACAGGGATTGAACACTGAAGCTTTCTTT
many,TRBD1,15,TRBV9,TRBJ2-7,CASSAHVGQTYEQYF,TGTGCCAGCAGCGCGCATGTGGGACAGACCTACGAGCAGTACTTC
NA,NA,12,TRBV12-5,TRBJ2-2,CASGSRAGELFF,TGTGCTAGTGGTTCGCGCGCCGGGGAGCTGTTTTTT
once,TRBD1,13,TRBV7-9,TRBJ2-6,CASSSTGGVVLTF,TGTGCCAGCAGCAGTACAGGGGGCGTCGTCCTGACTTTC
few,TRBD1,14,TRBV7-9,TRBJ1-2,CASSFRDRADGYTF,TGTGCCAGCAGCTTCCGGGACAGGGCCGATGGCTACACCTTC